These T cell receptor beta chains were read from a single sample in a study of PD-1 blockade in classical Hodgkin lymphoma. Repertoires were generated with immunoSEQ multiplex PCR, while TCRdb's copy carries only in-frame clones and drops some. The sample has 40,000 to 50,000 clones, roughly 86% seen once. The sample consisted of peripheral blood mononuclear cells (PBMCs), taken before the second cycle of nivolumab. All receptors derive from a human donor with classical Hodgkin lymphoma. CDR3s include the opening cysteine and the closing phenylalanine or tryptophan. A D gene is named only where the DNA matches it firmly. Rows may omit the clone size; those that give it use once, few, many or a size class.

j_call | v_call | clone_size | d_call | cdr3_aa | cdr3_nt
TRBJ2-7 | TRBV5-1 | - | TRBD1 | CASSLALGTGGEQYF | TGCGCCAGCAGCTTGGCCTTGGGGACAGGGGGCGAGCAGTACTTC
TRBJ1-4 | TRBV9 | - | - | CASSLTGWDEKLFF | TGTGCCAGCAGCCTAACAGGGTGGGATGAAAAACTGTTTTTT
TRBJ2-1 | TRBV10-1 | once | TRBD2 | CASSESRGRDNEQFF | TGCGCCAGCAGTGAGTCCCGCGGGAGAGACAATGAGCAGTTCTTC
TRBJ2-6 | TRBV28 | - | - | CASRPSGPGANVLTF | TGTGCCAGCAGACCCTCGGGACCTGGGGCCAACGTCCTGACTTTC
TRBJ1-1 | TRBV5-5 | - | - | CASSLDLGGSTEAFF | TGTGCCAGCAGCTTGGATCTGGGCGGAAGCACTGAAGCTTTCTTT
TRBJ2-5 | TRBV7-9 | - | - | CASSPDSQETQYF | TGTGCCAGCAGTCCGGACAGCCAAGAGACCCAGTACTTC
TRBJ2-1 | TRBV7-9 | - | TRBD2 | CASSSGTYHNEQFF | TGTGCCAGCAGCAGCGGGACGTACCACAATGAGCAGTTCTTC
TRBJ1-2 | TRBV2 | - | TRBD1 | CASTRGQGEGMGYTF | TGTGCCAGCACCAGGGGGCAGGGCGAAGGGATGGGCTACACCTTC
TRBJ2-3 | TRBV5-6 | - | - | CASSLAGGTSTDTQYF | TGTGCCAGCAGCTTGGCCGGCGGGACAAGCACAGATACGCAGTATTTT
TRBJ1-2 | TRBV9 | large | TRBD1 | CASSVLVRDRVNGYTF | TGTGCCAGCAGCGTTCTTGTCCGGGACAGGGTGAATGGCTACACCTTC
TRBJ1-1 | TRBV2 | few | - | CASSEGLGVNTEAFF | TGTGCCAGCAGTGAAGGCCTAGGGGTGAACACTGAAGCTTTCTTT
TRBJ1-1 | TRBV15 | - | - | CATSRDRGMNTEAFF | TGTGCCACCAGCAGAGATCGGGGTATGAACACTGAAGCTTTCTTT
TRBJ1-1 | TRBV18 | once | TRBD1 | CASSGTAEAFF | TGTGCCAGCTCCGGGACAGCAGAAGCTTTCTTT
TRBJ2-3 | TRBV4-1 | - | - | CASRLSLYTDTQYF | TGCGCCAGCAGGCTCTCTCTGTACACAGATACGCAGTATTTT
TRBJ2-7 | TRBV6-5 | - | TRBD1 | CASSYSGTGDEQYF | TGTGCCAGCAGTTACTCCGGGACAGGGGACGAGCAGTACTTC
TRBJ2-3 | TRBV27 | - | - | CASSLGGTRTDTQYF | TGTGCCAGCAGTTTAGGTGGGACCCGCACAGATACGCAGTATTTT
TRBJ1-4 | TRBV6-1 | - | - | CASRESNRGVANEKLFF | TGTGCCAGCAGAGAATCAAATCGGGGAGTTGCTAATGAAAAACTGTTTTTT
TRBJ2-2 | TRBV25-1 | - | - | CASSAQGRSGELFF | TGTGCCAGCTCCGCGCAGGGTAGATCCGGGGAGCTGTTTTTT
TRBJ1-6 | TRBV7-6 | - | - | CASRASANGNSPLHF | TGTGCCAGCAGGGCGTCCGCCAACGGAAATTCACCCCTCCACTTT
TRBJ1-4 | TRBV28 | - | - | CASSTPGVREKLFF | TGTGCCAGCAGCACCCCGGGTGTTCGGGAAAAACTGTTTTTT
TRBJ2-1 | TRBV5-1 | - | TRBD2 | CASRLTSASGNEQFF | TGCGCCAGCAGACTCACTAGCGCCTCCGGGAATGAGCAGTTCTTC
TRBJ1-1 | TRBV7-3 | - | TRBD1 | CASSLLTGGEAFF | TGTGCCAGCAGCTTACTCACAGGGGGCGAAGCTTTCTTT
TRBJ2-3 | TRBV10-3 | - | TRBD2 | CAIRLAGGRGDTQYF | TGTGCCATCAGACTAGCGGGGGGCCGCGGAGATACGCAGTATTTT
TRBJ2-7 | TRBV2 | - | - | CASSEGQGIYVVQYF | TGTGCCAGCAGTGAGGGGCAGGGGATCTACGTTGTGCAGTACTTC
TRBJ1-2 | TRBV5-6 | - | - | CASSRFDSYGYTF | TGTGCCAGCAGCCGTTTCGACAGCTATGGCTACACCTTC
TRBJ2-1 | TRBV11-2 | - | - | CASSLFWGKDEQFF | TGTGCCAGCAGCTTATTTTGGGGTAAGGATGAGCAGTTCTTC
TRBJ1-2 | TRBV5-6 | - | - | CASSLVVGATYGYTF | TGTGCCAGCAGCTTGGTCGTCGGAGCCACTTATGGCTACACCTTC
TRBJ2-6 | TRBV10-1 | once | - | CASRLGSGANVLTF | TGCGCCTCCCGACTCGGCTCTGGGGCCAACGTCCTGACTTTC
TRBJ2-7 | TRBV6-5 | - | - | CASSYSGALLYEQYF | TGTGCCAGCAGTTACTCGGGAGCCTTACTCTACGAGCAGTACTTC
TRBJ2-1 | TRBV28 | once | - | CASSLYAGRFGNEQFF | TGTGCCAGCAGTTTATATGCAGGGAGGTTTGGCAATGAGCAGTTCTTC
TRBJ1-2 | TRBV5-4 | - | TRBD1 | CASSLEGASYGYTF | TGTGCCAGCAGCTTGGAGGGGGCCTCCTATGGCTACACCTTC
TRBJ2-5 | TRBV2 | - | - | CASSATQETQYF | TGTGCCAGCAGCGCCACACAAGAGACCCAGTACTTC
TRBJ2-5 | TRBV15 | - | TRBD2 | CATSREAAASGNQETQYF | TGTGCCACCAGCAGAGAAGCGGCGGCTAGCGGGAACCAAGAGACCCAGTACTTC
TRBJ1-1 | TRBV9 | - | - | CASSAAGSEAFF | TGTGCCAGCAGCGCCGCAGGATCTGAAGCTTTCTTT
TRBJ2-5 | TRBV6-7 | - | - | CASVTGEAGGKTQYF | TGTGCCAGCGTGACAGGGGAAGCGGGGGGAAAGACCCAGTACTTC
TRBJ1-1 | TRBV27 | - | TRBD1 | CASTFKGRGLNTEAFF | TGTGCCAGCACCTTCAAAGGCAGGGGGCTGAACACTGAAGCTTTCTTT
TRBJ2-7 | TRBV2 | - | - | CASSEAELSSYEQYF | TGTGCCAGCAGTGAAGCTGAACTCAGCTCCTACGAGCAGTACTTC
TRBJ1-4 | TRBV5-1 | - | - | CASSLRTGNSEKLFF | TGCGCCAGCAGCTTGAGAACAGGGAATAGCGAAAAACTGTTTTTT
TRBJ2-2 | TRBV11-2 | - | TRBD2 | CASSAGGTGGELFF | TGTGCCAGCTCCGCGGGGGGGACGGGCGGGGAGCTGTTTTTT
TRBJ2-7 | TRBV7-2 | - | TRBD1 | CASSASGTGTAEQYF | TGTGCCAGCAGCGCCTCCGGGACAGGGACTGCCGAGCAGTACTTC
TRBJ2-7 | TRBV27 | - | - | CASSLGPFYEQYF | TGTGCCAGCAGTTTGGGCCCCTTTTACGAGCAGTACTTC
TRBJ2-1 | TRBV4-3 | - | - | CASSQDSRRHEQFF | TGCGCCAGCAGCCAAGACTCCCGGAGGCATGAGCAGTTCTTC
TRBJ1-4 | TRBV14 | - | TRBD1 | CASSFAGAGGPTNEKLFF | TGTGCCAGCAGCTTCGCGGGGGCAGGGGGACCAACTAATGAAAAACTGTTTTTT
TRBJ2-1 | TRBV28 | - | TRBD2 | CASSLSGSYNEQFF | TGTGCCAGCAGCCTTAGCGGGTCCTACAATGAGCAGTTCTTC
TRBJ1-4 | TRBV28 | - | - | CASSSHGVNNEKLFF | TGTGCCAGCAGCAGCCATGGGGTGAATAATGAAAAACTGTTTTTT
TRBJ2-2 | TRBV5-4 | - | TRBD2 | CASSLSGGSNTGELFF | TGTGCCAGCAGCTTAAGCGGCGGGAGTAACACCGGGGAGCTGTTTTTT
TRBJ2-1 | TRBV28 | - | - | CASATIPPYNEQFF | TGTGCCAGCGCCACCATCCCCCCCTACAATGAGCAGTTCTTC
TRBJ2-7 | TRBV5-1 | - | - | CASSPGGGPYEQYF | TGTGCCAGCAGCCCCGGTGGGGGCCCCTACGAGCAGTACTTC
TRBJ1-1 | TRBV10-1 | - | - | CASSESTGLNTEAFF | TGCGCCAGCAGTGAGTCGACAGGTTTGAACACTGAAGCTTTCTTT
TRBJ1-6 | TRBV18 | - | TRBD1 | CASSPVRQGENSPLHF | TGTGCCAGCTCACCAGTAAGGCAGGGGGAGAATTCACCCCTCCACTTT
TRBJ2-7 | TRBV7-7 | - | - | CASSLRGGYEQYF | TGTGCTAGCAGTCTTCGTGGAGGGTACGAGCAGTACTTC
TRBJ2-2 | TRBV15 | once | - | CATSRGLVGTGELFF | TGTGCCACCAGCAGAGGACTAGTCGGCACCGGGGAGCTGTTTTTT
TRBJ1-5 | TRBV28 | - | TRBD1 | CASRARTGYQPQHF | TGTGCCAGCAGGGCCCGGACAGGATACCAGCCCCAGCATTTT
TRBJ2-5 | TRBV7-3 | - | TRBD2 | CASSPTSGQETQYF | TGTGCCAGCAGCCCGACTAGCGGTCAAGAGACCCAGTACTTC